The TCR beta chain described here comes from a study of Ad26.COV2.S vaccination and SARS-CoV-2 variants (dated by TCRdb to about 2021). In terms of the full investigation: Vaccine-arm donors came from COV1001, a multicentre, randomized, double-blind, placebo-controlled phase I-IIa trial of Ad26.COV2.S in healthy adults. Ad26.COV2.S was administered intramuscularly at 5 x 10^10 or 1 x 10^11 viral particles, either as a single shot or as two shots given 56 days apart. TCRbeta repertoire sequencing was used to assess the specificity and breadth of SARS-CoV-2-reactive T cell receptors after Ad26.COV2.S vaccination. A total of some 30 samples were included in the TCR-sequenced set, comprising 19 Ad26.COV2.S vaccine recipients, 5 placebo recipients and 8 SARS-CoV-2 convalescent individuals. Participants in the trial were split at random into five groups of five each, receiving low-dose or high-dose Ad26.COV2.S once or twice, or else placebo on both occasions. Investigators did not know the trial group allocation while performing experiments and assessing outcomes. What the work shows at the level of the full study, not this receptor alone: According to the authors, total T cell responses may have been underestimated by the TCR breadth and depth analyses. Ad26.COV2.S recipients had higher spike-specific TCR breadth than placebo recipients (P = 0.0014). After vaccination, spike-specific CD8+ and CD4+ T cell responses were reported to show substantial breadth. The study was not powered for comparison of responses between vaccine doses or regimens. Comparable non-spike TCR breadth was observed between vaccine and placebo recipients, consistent with only spike being contained in the vaccine.

From the cysteine up to the phenylalanine, the CDR3 has a length of 14 residues. The sequence is cut down to CDR3 DNA, 42 bases in frame from base 1. V is reduced by 2 bases and J by 7 bases, leaving a spacing of 12 bases between them. CDR1 and CDR2 (ENHRY, SYGVKD) derive from the germline V gene. The immunoSEQ Assay was the method used to sequence TCRbeta CDR3 regions. After extraction, genomic DNA underwent amplification by bias-controlled multiplex PCR, followed by high-throughput sequencing. On the authors' methods: Collapsing and filtering of sequences were performed to quantify the absolute abundance of each unique TCRbeta CDR3 region. T cell fraction was estimated by normalization of TCRbeta template counts to usable DNA, with usable DNA being measured through amplification of reference genes present in all nucleated cells. Repertoire TCRs were annotated as SARS-CoV-2-specific by exact matching of V gene, CDR3 amino acid sequence and J gene to a known reactive TCR set. The reference SARS-CoV-2 TCR set came from MIRA and was filtered for enrichment in COVID-19-positive ImmuneCODE repertoires, removing public or cross-reactive TCRs. Based on the MIRA antigens, annotated TCRs were further analysed at the level of specific ORF or position within ORF. Breadth was defined as the number of annotated unique rearrangements divided by the total number of unique productive rearrangements, and depth was defined as the summed frequency of the annotated unique rearrangements. TCR breadth was compared between groups using two-sided Wilcoxon rank-sum tests. TCRdb provides this immuneACCESS table in a form limited to in-frame rearrangements. Some clones are lacking; in checked studies, under half of them reflect an unresolved V gene, and why the rest are absent is not known. Clonal size and the V and J genes are those of that table, whereas D and trimming came from the DNA. The sample table lists roughly 500,000 clones, 89% of them with a count of one. Together, the top ten hold about 2.5% of the sample.

Reading the label with the study, this specimen's treatment or condition is: some 20 received Ad26.COV2.S at low or high dose, single or two shots; about 5 received placebo; per-sample allocation not given. For vaccine and placebo recipients, the sequenced repertoires came from samples collected on day 63 after the first injection. In Cohort 1b, roughly 26 adults aged 18-55 years were enrolled at a single site in Boston, USA, between 29 July and 7 August 2020. Ad26.COV2.S was a replication-incompetent adenovirus type 26 vector that expressed a prefusion-stabilized SARS-CoV-2 spike protein derived from the original Wuhan strain. As concerns this clone: The target of this receptor is not known. No per-base quality is available; no much larger clone lies one base away.

The rearranged segments are TRBV10-3 and TRBJ1-5; 6 matching bases give a weak D call of TRBD1. The source material was peripheral blood, sampled in a trial of Ad26.COV2.S vaccine versus placebo. This clonotype originated in a person aged 18 to 59 who received the Ad26.COV2.S COVID-19 vaccine or a placebo. The nucleotide sequence reads TGTGCCATCAGTGAGGACAGGTTCGGGCAGCCCCAGCATTTT. The encoded protein is CAISEDRFGQPQHF.